This is a list of T cell receptor beta chains from one sample in a study of T cells in localized non-small cell lung cancer. Libraries were prepared by immunoSEQ multiplex PCR; TCRdb keeps only in-frame clonotypes and omits some of them. The top ten hold around a fifth of the sample, which has tens of thousands of clones, roughly 91% seen once. Here the sequenced sample was peripheral blood, taken before any cancer treatment. The receptor set was obtained from a woman aged 40 to 75 with stage I squamous cell lung carcinoma. Each CDR3 is given with its conserved first and last residue. D genes are given only for firm matches. Clone size is given for some rows only: seen once, a few or many times, or a class if the clone is expanded.

size: once
V: TRBV7-6
D: -
J: TRBJ2-5
DNA: TGTGCCAGCAGCCCCCCCGGCGGGACCGCCGGCGGGAAGACCCAGTACTTC
CDR3: CASSPPGGTAGGKTQYF

size: -
V: TRBV6-5
D: TRBD2
J: TRBJ2-3
DNA: TGTGCCAGCAGTACGGGGGGGGCAGATACGCAGTATTTT
CDR3: CASSTGGADTQYF

size: -
V: TRBV4-1
D: -
J: TRBJ1-2
DNA: TGCGCCAGCAGCCAAGGTCCGGGGGCCGTGGGCTACACCTTC
CDR3: CASSQGPGAVGYTF

size: -
V: TRBV9
D: -
J: TRBJ1-5
DNA: TGTGCCAGCAGCCAGGGACAAATCAATCAGCCCCAGCATTTT
CDR3: CASSQGQINQPQHF

size: -
V: TRBV9
D: TRBD2
J: TRBJ2-3
DNA: TGTGCCAGCAGCCCGCGGGGGGGCTTCTTGACAGATACGCAGTATTTT
CDR3: CASSPRGGFLTDTQYF

size: -
V: TRBV27
D: TRBD1
J: TRBJ1-6
DNA: TGTGCCAGCAGGCCCGACAGGGTAGATGAGAGGGCCCTCCACTTT
CDR3: CASRPDRVDERALHF

size: -
V: TRBV11-2
D: TRBD1
J: TRBJ2-7
DNA: TGTGCCAGCAGCTTCGATAGGGGGACAGTGTCCTACGAGCAGTACTTC
CDR3: CASSFDRGTVSYEQYF

size: -
V: TRBV14
D: -
J: TRBJ2-4
DNA: TGTGCCAGCAGCCAAGACGGCAGGCTAGCCAAAAACATTCAGTACTTC
CDR3: CASSQDGRLAKNIQYF

size: -
V: TRBV7-9
D: -
J: TRBJ2-7
DNA: TGTGCCAGCAGCTTAGGGGGGGCTGAGTACTTC
CDR3: CASSLGGAEYF

size: -
V: TRBV6-1
D: -
J: TRBJ1-2
DNA: TGTGCCAGCAATAACGGAAGAAACTATGGCTACACCTTC
CDR3: CASNNGRNYGYTF

size: -
V: TRBV15
D: TRBD1
J: TRBJ2-2
DNA: TGTGCCACCAGCAGAGTACAGGGGGCCGCCACCGGGGAGCTGTTTTTT
CDR3: CATSRVQGAATGELFF

size: -
V: TRBV7-8
D: -
J: TRBJ2-6
DNA: TGTGCCAGCAGCCCTATCCAGGTCCCTGGGGCCAACGTCCTGACTTTC
CDR3: CASSPIQVPGANVLTF

size: -
V: TRBV19
D: -
J: TRBJ1-1
DNA: TGTGCCAGTAGTGTGTTAGGACAGCTCGGGAAGAGCACTGAAGCTTTCTTT
CDR3: CASSVLGQLGKSTEAFF

size: -
V: TRBV2
D: TRBD1
J: TRBJ2-7
DNA: TGTGCCAGCACCGAATCCAGGGGGCGTGTGTACTTC
CDR3: CASTESRGRVYF

size: -
V: TRBV6-1
D: -
J: TRBJ1-2
DNA: TGTGCCAGCCTAACAACAGACAACTATGGCTACACCTTC
CDR3: CASLTTDNYGYTF

size: -
V: TRBV9
D: -
J: TRBJ2-2
DNA: TGTGCCAGCAGCGAAGGGGGGACCGGGGAGCTGTTTTTT
CDR3: CASSEGGTGELFF

size: few
V: TRBV10-3
D: TRBD1
J: TRBJ1-6
DNA: TGTGCCATCAGTCAGGGGGCTGCGAATTCACCCCTCCACTTT
CDR3: CAISQGAANSPLHF

size: -
V: TRBV6-1
D: -
J: TRBJ1-5
DNA: TGTGCCGTCAAACAGGAAAACAATCAGCCCCAGCATTTT
CDR3: CAVKQENNQPQHF

size: -
V: TRBV9
D: -
J: TRBJ1-1
DNA: TGTGCCAGCAGCGGGACACCGAACACTGAAGCTTTCTTT
CDR3: CASSGTPNTEAFF

size: -
V: TRBV11-2
D: TRBD2
J: TRBJ2-3
DNA: TGTGCCAGCAGCTTAGCGACTAGCGGGCCTCGCGATACGCAGTATTTT
CDR3: CASSLATSGPRDTQYF

size: -
V: TRBV5-4
D: -
J: TRBJ1-2
DNA: TGTGCCAGCAGCTTGAAAGGGGGCTACACCTTC
CDR3: CASSLKGGYTF

size: -
V: TRBV5-4
D: TRBD1
J: TRBJ1-2
DNA: TGTGCCAGCAGGTCGGGACAGAACTATGGCTACACCTTC
CDR3: CASRSGQNYGYTF

size: -
V: TRBV9
D: -
J: TRBJ1-4
DNA: TGTGCCAGCAGCGTAAGCAGTATCGGGGAAAAACTGTTTTTT
CDR3: CASSVSSIGEKLFF

size: -
V: TRBV30
D: -
J: TRBJ1-2
DNA: TGTGCCTGGAGCCCCGGCGGCCGTGGGAGGAGGACCTTC
CDR3: CAWSPGGRGRRTF

size: -
V: TRBV6-6
D: TRBD2
J: TRBJ2-2
DNA: TGTGCCAGCACCCGGACTAGCGGTAACACCGGGGAGCTGTTTTTT
CDR3: CASTRTSGNTGELFF

size: -
V: TRBV19
D: TRBD1
J: TRBJ1-5
DNA: TGTGCCAGTAGGTACAGACAGGGTATTGGAAATCAGCCCCAGCATTTT
CDR3: CASRYRQGIGNQPQHF

size: once
V: TRBV7-2
D: TRBD2
J: TRBJ2-1
DNA: TGTGCCAGCAGCCCCGGGACTAGCGGGTACAATGAGCAGTTCTTC
CDR3: CASSPGTSGYNEQFF

size: -
V: TRBV5-8
D: -
J: TRBJ2-3
DNA: TGTGCCAGCAGCTTGTTAGGGGGACTAACCACAGATACGCAGTATTTT
CDR3: CASSLLGGLTTDTQYF

size: many
V: TRBV6-5
D: -
J: TRBJ1-2
DNA: TGTGCCATCAACCAAGACCGTAACTATGGCTACACCTTC
CDR3: CAINQDRNYGYTF

size: -
V: TRBV5-6
D: TRBD1
J: TRBJ2-5
DNA: TGTGCCAGCAGCTTGGTAGGGACAGCTGACCAAGAGACCCAGTACTTC
CDR3: CASSLVGTADQETQYF

size: -
V: TRBV6-1
D: -
J: TRBJ1-2
DNA: TGTGCCAGCAGTGAACTGGGTCCCTATGGCTACACCTTC
CDR3: CASSELGPYGYTF

size: -
V: TRBV28
D: -
J: TRBJ2-1
DNA: TGTGCCAGCAGTTTTCAGAATGGGTACAATGAGCAGTTCTTC
CDR3: CASSFQNGYNEQFF

size: -
V: TRBV4-2
D: TRBD1
J: TRBJ1-6
DNA: TGTGCCAGCAGCCAACAGACAGGGGCTAATTCACCCCTCCACTTT
CDR3: CASSQQTGANSPLHF

size: -
V: TRBV25-1
D: -
J: TRBJ1-2
DNA: TGTGCCAGCAGCCGGGGCACATATGGCTACACCTTC
CDR3: CASSRGTYGYTF

size: -
V: TRBV2
D: -
J: TRBJ2-5
DNA: TGTGCCAGCAGGAAAGGGACATACCAAGAGACCCAGTACTTC
CDR3: CASRKGTYQETQYF

size: -
V: TRBV7-9
D: TRBD1
J: TRBJ1-1
DNA: TGTGCCAGCAGCTTAGACGGACAGGGAGGGGAAGCTTTCTTT
CDR3: CASSLDGQGGEAFF

size: -
V: TRBV29-1
D: TRBD1
J: TRBJ1-2
DNA: TGCAGCGTAGGACAGGGGACTAACTATGGCTACACCTTC
CDR3: CSVGQGTNYGYTF

size: -
V: TRBV7-9
D: -
J: TRBJ1-5
DNA: TGTGCCAGCAGCCCCGGGGGGGACGGCAATCAGCCCCAGCATTTT
CDR3: CASSPGGDGNQPQHF

size: -
V: TRBV7-3
D: -
J: TRBJ2-3
DNA: TGTGCCAGCAGCCCGATAGGCGAGGGGGGCGATACGCAGTATTTT
CDR3: CASSPIGEGGDTQYF

size: many
V: TRBV10-2
D: TRBD1
J: TRBJ1-4
DNA: TGCGCCAGCAGTAGACAGGGAGTATATGAAAAACTGTTTTTT
CDR3: CASSRQGVYEKLFF

size: -
V: TRBV6-5
D: TRBD1
J: TRBJ1-3
DNA: TGTGCCAGCAGTCCACAGGGGAGGACTGGAAACACCATATATTTT
CDR3: CASSPQGRTGNTIYF

size: -
V: TRBV5-1
D: -
J: TRBJ1-6
DNA: TGCGCCAGCAGCTTGGAGGGGAACTATAATTCACCCCTCCACTTT
CDR3: CASSLEGNYNSPLHF

size: few
V: TRBV30
D: -
J: TRBJ1-3
DNA: TGTGCCTGGAGTCCAGATTCCTCTGGAAACACCATATATTTT
CDR3: CAWSPDSSGNTIYF